This T cell receptor (beta chain) appears in the sequencing data of a study of blood T cell repertoires in COVID-19. Background on the study: Sources were T cells, B-cell-depleted T cells, or PBMCs; the material itself was cDNA or gDNA.

V was cut by 0 bases and J by 2 bases, with 11 bases left in between. CDR1 and CDR2 (germline): LGHDT, YNNKEL (reference sequence). This CDR3 spans 16 amino acids. Profiling relied on immunoSEQ multiplex PCR, and the TCRdb table lists in-frame clones only, not all of them. The sample shows around 130,000 clones, roughly 80% of them seen only once. This chain connects TRBV3-1 (or the pseudogene TRBV3-2) to TRBJ1-5; D is perhaps TRBD1 (5 bases). The sample was peripheral blood. The receptor's source is a human donor in a cohort sampled during active COVID-19. CDR3 region: CASSQDLGGGNQPQHF. In DNA form, the CDR3 reads TGTGCCAGCAGCCAAGATTTGGGGGGGGGCAATCAGCCCCAGCATTTT.